The 19 T cell receptor beta chains in this list originate from one sample, sequenced in a study of tumor-infiltrating lymphocytes in localized non-small cell lung cancer (dated by TCRdb to the early 2020s). Library construction relied on the immunoSEQ multiplex PCR assay. TCRdb mirrors the immuneACCESS table, restricted to in-frame sequences. Some clones are absent from its copies; in checked studies, under half trace to an unresolved V gene, and the reason for the others is unknown. The sample has 9,500 to 11,000 clones on record, under 80% of them singletons. The top ten clones comprise about 18% of the sample. Input material: uninvolved lung tissue not adjacent to the tumor. The source is a human donor with non-small cell lung cancer.

The chain links TRBV5-5 to TRBJ1-5; 7 bases align to TRBD1. Germline trimming cut 4 bases from V and 0 bases from J; bases unmatched to any gene: 4. CDR1 SGHKS and CDR2 YYEKEE come from the germline V gene (reference sequence). CDR3 size: 15 residues. The CDR3 loop reads CASSRTGYSNQPQHF. The CDR3 nucleotides read TGTGCCAGCAGCAGGACAGGCTATAGCAATCAGCCCCAGCATTTT.

The chain uses TRBV10-1 and TRBJ2-4; D is uncertain. Per the germline V gene, CDR1 is WNHNN and CDR2 is SYGVQD (reference sequence). The V end was cut by 2 bases, the J end by 6 bases, with 11 bases between. This CDR3 region has 14 residues. CDR3 loop: CASSEGQSGNIQYF. The CDR3 coding sequence is TGCGCCAGCAGTGAGGGCCAATCGGGAAACATTCAGTACTTC.

The chain joins TRBV10-3 to TRBJ2-1, with 9 bases aligning to TRBD2. The CDR3 is 12 amino acids. Germline loops: CDR1 ENHRY, CDR2 SYGVKD. V was pared by 6 bases and J by 8 bases, with 2 bases of the junction left unmatched. The CDR3 region has the DNA TGTGCCATCAGAGCGGGAGGCCATGAGCAGTTCTTC. This translates into CAIRAGGHEQFF.

The chain has TRBV7-2 and TRBJ1-2, with D perhaps matching TRBD1 (5 bases). This CDR3 is 13 amino acids long. The V gene lost 0 bases and the J gene lost 8 bases, with 10 bases spanning the gap. The germline CDR1 and CDR2 sequences are SGHTA and FQGNSA. The CDR3: CASSLAGLGGYTF. The CDR3 DNA follows: TGTGCCAGCAGCTTAGCGGGGCTCGGAGGCTACACCTTC.

This chain uses TRBV6-6 with TRBJ1-1; D ambiguous. The CDR3 is 15 residues long. V shed 6 bases and J shed 5 bases, with 19 bases lying between them. Germline CDR1 is MNHNY and CDR2 is SVGAGI (reference sequence). The CDR3 spells CASSPPGTSGTEAFF. CDR3 in DNA: TGTGCCAGCAGCCCCCCGGGAACTAGTGGGACTGAAGCTTTCTTT.

In this sample, this clone turned up once. The chain couples TRBV20-1 to TRBJ2-1; no clear D gene. The CDR3 totals 10 residues. V was shortened by 4 bases and J by 13 bases, with 11 bases between the two germline ends. The germline gives CDR1 DFQATT, CDR2 SNEGSKA (reference sequence). CDR3 DNA sequence: TGCAGTGCTATTATAGGTACCCAGTTCTTC. This encodes CSAIIGTQFF.

The chain recombines TRBV27 with TRBJ2-7; D uncertain. Germline assignment: CDR1 MNHEY and CDR2 SMNVEV (reference sequence). V was pared by 6 bases and J by 3 bases, with 9 bases between. This CDR3 region has 12 residues. The CDR3: CASSPPGYEQYF. The CDR3 coding sequence is TGTGCCAGCAGCCCTCCCGGCTACGAGCAGTACTTC.

The V call is TRBV28, the J call TRBJ2-7, with D perhaps TRBD2 (6 bases). This CDR3 has 13 amino acids. V lost 8 bases, J lost 3 bases, and 14 bases lay in between. Germline CDR1 is MDHEN and CDR2 is SYDVKM. The CDR3 region is CASARETVYEQYF. CDR3 in DNA: TGTGCCAGCGCCCGGGAGACTGTCTACGAGCAGTACTTC.

The chain links TRBV7-2 to TRBJ1-2, with TRBD1 as a possible D gene (6 bases). This CDR3 has 13 amino acids. The V and J ends lost 4 bases and 8 bases respectively, with 14 bases between them. CDR1 is SGHTA, CDR2 FQGNSA, per germline. The CDR3 DNA reads TGTGCCAGCAGCTCGTCAGGGGTTTGGGGCTACACCTTC. Amino acid sequence: CASSSSGVWGYTF.

V and J are TRBV7-2 and TRBJ2-3; 10 bases are shared with TRBD1. Germline lookup yields CDR1 SGHTA and CDR2 FQGNSA. The CDR3 totals 16 residues. Unmatched junction bases numbered 5, after V lost 1 base and J lost 4 bases. CDR3 nucleotides: TGTGCCAGCAGCTTAGTCCGGGACAGGGGACCAGATACGCAGTATTTT. Translating it yields CASSLVRDRGPDTQYF.

This clone was detected a few times. V is TRBV5-6 and J is TRBJ2-1; 11 bases agree with TRBD2. The germline V gene has CDR1 SGHDT and CDR2 YYEEEE. J gave up 5 bases and V 0 bases, and 1 base lay outside the gene matches. This CDR3 contains 15 residues. CDR3 DNA: TGTGCCAGCAGCTTGGGACTAGCGGGGAACAATGAGCAGTTCTTC. This sequence encodes CASSLGLAGNNEQFF.

The table lists this clone with a count of one. The chain combines TRBV28 with TRBJ2-7, with D perhaps assigned TRBD1 or TRBD2 (5 bases each). V lost 1 base, J lost 0 bases, and 13 bases lay in between. The CDR3 runs to 16 residues. Germline-derived CDR1 and CDR2 are MDHEN and SYDVKM. CDR3 in DNA: TGTGCCAGCAGTTTATCCCTGGGGGTCGACTCCTACGAGCAGTACTTC. Translation: CASSLSLGVDSYEQYF. The whole variable domain, remainder taken from reference TRBV28 and TRBJ2-7, is DVKVTQSSRYLVKRTGEKVFLECVQDMDHENMFWYRQDPGLGLRLIYFSYDVKMKEKGDIPEGYSVSREKKERFSLILESASTNQTSMYLCASSLSLGVDSYEQYFGPGTRLTVT.

This clone was recorded a few times. The rearrangement joins TRBV20-1 to TRBJ2-7, with D perhaps matching TRBD1 (6 bases). The CDR3 sequence is 11 residues long. Per germline, CDR1 DFQATT and CDR2 SNEGSKA (reference sequence). V lost 5 bases to trimming and J lost 6 bases, with 11 bases between them. The DNA of the CDR3 is TGCAGTGCTGGTCGAGGGGGCGAGCAGTACTTC. It codes for CSAGRGGEQYF.

The chain carries TRBV10-3 and TRBJ1-1; maybe TRBD1 (6 bases). Per the germline V gene, CDR1 is ENHRY and CDR2 is SYGVKD. This CDR3 contains 10 residues. Trimming pared 10 bases from V and 9 bases from J, leaving 12 bases between. CDR3 residues: CATGQNKAFF. The CDR3, as DNA: TGTGCCACGGGACAAAATAAAGCTTTCTTT.

The V call is TRBV5-1, the J call TRBJ2-3; 8 nucleotides align to TRBD2. V gave up 0 bases and J gave up 4 bases; unmatched junction bases: 4. This CDR3 has 15 residues. CDR1 and CDR2 from the germline V gene are SGHRS and YFSETQ. CDR3 residues: CASSLVRGGSDTQYF. The CDR3, as DNA: TGCGCCAGCAGCTTGGTCCGGGGGGGGTCAGATACGCAGTATTTT.

This clone was counted only a few times. This sequence joins TRBV16 and TRBJ1-6; D unresolved. V dropped 1 base and J dropped 4 bases, with 5 bases sitting between them. CDR1 and CDR2 from the germline V gene are KGHSY and FQNENV. The CDR3 spans 14 residues. CDR3 coding DNA: TGTGCCAGCAGCCAATACGGGTATAATTCACCCCTCCACTTT. Protein: CASSQYGYNSPLHF.

V and J are TRBV27 and TRBJ1-1; D might be TRBD1 (6 bases). Germline V gene sequence: CDR1 MNHEY, CDR2 SMNVEV (reference sequence). This CDR3 has 18 residues. The V and J ends lost 5 bases and 5 bases respectively, with 27 bases between them. CDR3 in amino acids: CASSRPPFGAGAMTEAFF. CDR3 coding DNA: TGTGCCAGCAGTCGCCCGCCCTTTGGGGCAGGGGCGATGACTGAAGCTTTCTTT.

The J gene is TRBJ2-7, the V gene TRBV6-6, with D hard to call. From germline, CDR1 is MNHNY and CDR2 SVGAGI (reference sequence). Trimming stripped 0 bases from V and 6 bases from J, with 12 bases between. This CDR3 has 14 amino acids. Here the CDR3 DNA reads TGTGCCAGCAGTTACTCCTCGGAAAGAGGCGAGCAGTACTTC. Encoded protein: CASSYSSERGEQYF.

This chain uses TRBV5-1 with TRBJ1-4, with TRBD1 as a possible D gene (5 bases). The CDR3 has 14 residues. Germline V gene sequence: CDR1 SGHRS, CDR2 YFSETQ. Trimming pared 4 bases from V and 4 bases from J, leaving 11 bases between. The CDR3 region is CASSLDSNNEKLFF. The CDR3, as DNA: TGCGCCAGCAGCCTTGACAGTAATAATGAAAAACTGTTTTTT.